A selection of T cell receptor beta chains follows, all from one sample in a study of OX40 agonist ivuxolimab in advanced cancers. Sequencing used immunoSEQ multiplex PCR; TCRdb keeps in-frame clones, though not all of them. The repertoire holds roughly 53,000 clones, with roughly 83% as singletons. The material sequenced was CD4+ or CD8+ T cells sorted from blood, taken in a trial of the OX40 agonist ivuxolimab. Source of these receptors: an adult with an advanced solid tumor such as melanoma, head and neck, liver or kidney cancer. Both conserved end residues are part of each CDR3. Each record gives: V gene, J gene, clone size, D gene, CDR3 protein, CDR3 DNA. The D gene is left open where the match is weak. A clone size is listed for some rows: how often the clone was seen (once, few, many), or a class if it is expanded.

v_gene: TRBV11-2
j_gene: TRBJ2-1
abundance: NA
d_gene: NA
CDR3aa: CASSLIEGGEQFF
CDR3nt: TGTGCCAGCAGCTTAATTGAGGGCGGTGAGCAGTTCTTC

v_gene: TRBV5-1
j_gene: TRBJ2-7
abundance: NA
d_gene: TRBD2
CDR3aa: CASSRSATSGIFYEQYF
CDR3nt: TGCGCCAGCAGCCGATCCGCAACTAGCGGGATATTCTACGAGCAGTACTTC

v_gene: TRBV7-8
j_gene: TRBJ2-3
abundance: NA
d_gene: NA
CDR3aa: CASSLAAPTQYF
CDR3nt: TGTGCCAGCAGCTTAGCCGCCCCTACGCAGTATTTT

v_gene: TRBV7-2
j_gene: TRBJ2-1
abundance: NA
d_gene: TRBD2
CDR3aa: CASSLKGLAGAYNEQFF
CDR3nt: TGTGCCAGCAGCTTAAAGGGACTAGCGGGAGCCTACAATGAGCAGTTCTTC

v_gene: TRBV29-1
j_gene: TRBJ1-1
abundance: NA
d_gene: NA
CDR3aa: CSVRGNLNTEAFF
CDR3nt: TGCAGCGTCCGAGGTAACCTGAACACTGAAGCTTTCTTT

v_gene: TRBV5-6
j_gene: TRBJ1-4
abundance: NA
d_gene: NA
CDR3aa: CASSSRGLDEKLFF
CDR3nt: TGTGCCAGCAGCTCGAGGGGTCTCGATGAAAAACTGTTTTTT

v_gene: TRBV4-2
j_gene: TRBJ2-7
abundance: NA
d_gene: NA
CDR3aa: CASSQLGAYEQYF
CDR3nt: TGTGCCAGCAGCCAACTAGGAGCCTACGAGCAGTACTTC

v_gene: TRBV11-3
j_gene: TRBJ2-2
abundance: NA
d_gene: NA
CDR3aa: CASSLAGQSSAGELFF
CDR3nt: TGTGCCAGCAGCTTAGCAGGACAGAGTAGCGCCGGGGAGCTGTTTTTT

v_gene: TRBV2
j_gene: TRBJ2-1
abundance: NA
d_gene: NA
CDR3aa: CASSEGAVWSKKYNEQFF
CDR3nt: TGTGCCAGCAGTGAAGGGGCAGTTTGGAGCAAGAAGTACAATGAGCAGTTCTTC

v_gene: TRBV5-1
j_gene: TRBJ2-7
abundance: NA
d_gene: NA
CDR3aa: CASSLKREQYF
CDR3nt: TGCGCCAGCAGCTTGAAGCGGGAGCAGTACTTC

v_gene: TRBV15
j_gene: TRBJ1-1
abundance: NA
d_gene: NA
CDR3aa: CATSRPGGMNTEAFF
CDR3nt: TGTGCCACCAGCAGGCCCGGGGGAATGAACACTGAAGCTTTCTTT

v_gene: TRBV11-3
j_gene: TRBJ2-7
abundance: NA
d_gene: NA
CDR3aa: CASSLRSRGPGEQYF
CDR3nt: TGTGCCAGCAGCCTTCGGTCCCGAGGGCCTGGAGAGCAGTACTTC

v_gene: TRBV12-5
j_gene: TRBJ2-3
abundance: NA
d_gene: NA
CDR3aa: CASGLESTTDTQYF
CDR3nt: TGTGCTAGTGGTTTGGAATCTACTACGGATACGCAGTATTTT

v_gene: TRBV30
j_gene: TRBJ2-3
abundance: once
d_gene: NA
CDR3aa: CARGEGTDTQYF
CDR3nt: TGTGCCCGTGGCGAGGGCACAGATACGCAGTATTTT

v_gene: TRBV7-2
j_gene: TRBJ2-7
abundance: NA
d_gene: TRBD1
CDR3aa: CASSRQTGQGTYEQYF
CDR3nt: TGTGCCAGCAGCCGCCAAACCGGACAGGGGACCTACGAGCAGTACTTC

v_gene: TRBV6-5
j_gene: TRBJ2-7
abundance: NA
d_gene: NA
CDR3aa: CASSSGLRAYEQYF
CDR3nt: TGTGCCAGCAGTTCCGGACTGAGAGCATACGAGCAGTACTTC

v_gene: TRBV28
j_gene: TRBJ2-7
abundance: NA
d_gene: TRBD1
CDR3aa: CASSPGTGAGEQYF
CDR3nt: TGTGCCAGCAGTCCAGGGACAGGGGCTGGGGAGCAGTACTTC

v_gene: TRBV2
j_gene: TRBJ1-2
abundance: NA
d_gene: TRBD1
CDR3aa: CASSAEMAGQGGKGYTF
CDR3nt: TGTGCCAGCAGTGCCGAAATGGCGGGACAGGGAGGAAAAGGCTACACCTTC

v_gene: TRBV6-1
j_gene: TRBJ2-5
abundance: NA
d_gene: NA
CDR3aa: CASSESAGRGTQYF
CDR3nt: TGTGCCAGCAGTGAATCCGCAGGGCGGGGGACCCAGTACTTC

v_gene: TRBV30
j_gene: TRBJ1-3
abundance: NA
d_gene: NA
CDR3aa: CAWAQSRGAGNTIYF
CDR3nt: TGTGCCTGGGCCCAGTCACGGGGAGCTGGAAACACCATATATTTT

v_gene: TRBV19
j_gene: TRBJ2-3
abundance: NA
d_gene: TRBD2
CDR3aa: CASTGFKAGGADTQYF
CDR3nt: TGTGCCAGCACAGGCTTCAAAGCGGGAGGAGCAGATACGCAGTATTTT

v_gene: TRBV28
j_gene: TRBJ2-1
abundance: NA
d_gene: NA
CDR3aa: CATFSSGVSYNEQFF
CDR3nt: TGTGCCACCTTTTCTTCAGGGGTATCCTACAATGAGCAGTTCTTC

v_gene: TRBV7-9
j_gene: TRBJ2-5
abundance: NA
d_gene: TRBD2
CDR3aa: CASSVTSGERETQYF
CDR3nt: TGTGCCAGCAGCGTCACTAGCGGTGAGAGAGAGACCCAGTACTTC

v_gene: TRBV18
j_gene: TRBJ1-2
abundance: once
d_gene: TRBD1
CDR3aa: CASSPDRSFYGYTF
CDR3nt: TGTGCCAGCTCACCGGACAGGTCCTTCTATGGCTACACCTTC

v_gene: TRBV5-1
j_gene: TRBJ2-7
abundance: once
d_gene: TRBD2
CDR3aa: CATKILAGESYEQYF
CDR3nt: TGCGCCACCAAGATACTAGCGGGAGAGTCCTACGAGCAGTACTTC

v_gene: TRBV7-2
j_gene: TRBJ2-5
abundance: NA
d_gene: NA
CDR3aa: CASSFQAVGGETQYF
CDR3nt: TGTGCCAGCAGCTTCCAAGCGGTCGGGGGAGAGACCCAGTACTTC

v_gene: TRBV4-3
j_gene: TRBJ2-1
abundance: NA
d_gene: TRBD2
CDR3aa: CASSQDGGSSSYNEQFF
CDR3nt: TGCGCCAGCAGCCAAGATGGCGGGAGTTCCTCCTACAATGAGCAGTTCTTC

v_gene: TRBV7-2
j_gene: TRBJ2-3
abundance: NA
d_gene: TRBD2
CDR3aa: CASSATSGPADTQYF
CDR3nt: TGTGCCAGCAGCGCGACTAGCGGTCCGGCAGATACGCAGTATTTT

v_gene: TRBV9
j_gene: TRBJ2-5
abundance: NA
d_gene: TRBD2
CDR3aa: CASSVERLAGIPETQYF
CDR3nt: TGTGCCAGCAGCGTGGAGAGACTAGCGGGAATCCCAGAGACCCAGTACTTC

v_gene: TRBV2
j_gene: TRBJ2-2
abundance: once
d_gene: TRBD2
CDR3aa: CASRRLAGGNTGELFF
CDR3nt: TGTGCCAGCCGGAGACTAGCGGGAGGAAACACCGGGGAGCTGTTTTTT

v_gene: TRBV29-1
j_gene: TRBJ2-3
abundance: few
d_gene: TRBD1
CDR3aa: CSDRTGQDTQYF
CDR3nt: TGCAGCGATAGGACAGGACAAGATACGCAGTATTTT

v_gene: TRBV5-6
j_gene: TRBJ1-1
abundance: NA
d_gene: TRBD1
CDR3aa: CASSFYTTGLNTEAFF
CDR3nt: TGTGCCAGCAGCTTTTATACGACAGGGCTGAACACTGAAGCTTTCTTT

v_gene: TRBV2
j_gene: TRBJ2-3
abundance: NA
d_gene: NA
CDR3aa: CASSEGLLLDTQYF
CDR3nt: TGTGCCAGCAGTGAAGGACTTCTCTTAGATACGCAGTATTTT

v_gene: TRBV5-1
j_gene: TRBJ2-3
abundance: NA
d_gene: TRBD1
CDR3aa: CASSSFSGQRIDTQYF
CDR3nt: TGCGCCAGCAGCTCCTTCTCGGGACAGAGGATAGATACGCAGTATTTT

v_gene: TRBV18
j_gene: TRBJ2-3
abundance: few
d_gene: TRBD1
CDR3aa: CASSPSPVGTGTDTQYF
CDR3nt: TGTGCCAGCTCACCGTCCCCGGTAGGGACAGGCACAGATACGCAGTATTTT

v_gene: TRBV14
j_gene: TRBJ1-2
abundance: NA
d_gene: NA
CDR3aa: CASSPGTNYGYTF
CDR3nt: TGTGCCAGCAGCCCCGGGACAAATTATGGCTACACCTTC

v_gene: TRBV7-6
j_gene: TRBJ2-3
abundance: NA
d_gene: NA
CDR3aa: CASSKQSPSTGTQYF
CDR3nt: TGTGCCAGCAGCAAACAGAGTCCCTCGACGGGAACGCAGTATTTT

v_gene: TRBV11-2
j_gene: TRBJ2-3
abundance: NA
d_gene: NA
CDR3aa: CASSLRPGLGTQYF
CDR3nt: TGTGCCAGCAGCTTAAGGCCAGGGTTAGGTACGCAGTATTTT

v_gene: TRBV5-6
j_gene: TRBJ2-3
abundance: NA
d_gene: TRBD1
CDR3aa: CASSSDRADTQYF
CDR3nt: TGTGCCAGCAGCTCCGACAGGGCAGATACGCAGTATTTT

v_gene: TRBV7-2
j_gene: TRBJ2-1
abundance: NA
d_gene: NA
CDR3aa: CASSPVGDNEQFF
CDR3nt: TGTGCCAGCTCGCCCGTGGGCGACAATGAGCAGTTCTTC

v_gene: TRBV5-1
j_gene: TRBJ2-3
abundance: NA
d_gene: NA
CDR3aa: CASSFDTDTQYF
CDR3nt: TGCGCCAGCAGCTTCGATACAGATACGCAGTATTTT

v_gene: TRBV7-9
j_gene: TRBJ1-4
abundance: NA
d_gene: NA
CDR3aa: CASSRRAVATNEKLFF
CDR3nt: TGTGCCAGCAGCCGCCGGGCGGTTGCAACTAATGAAAAACTGTTTTTT

v_gene: TRBV25-1
j_gene: TRBJ1-5
abundance: NA
d_gene: NA
CDR3aa: CASSGDGDNQPQHF
CDR3nt: TGTGCCAGCAGCGGCGACGGCGACAATCAGCCCCAGCATTTT